The TCR beta chain under discussion was sequenced for a study of CD8 T cells in ankylosing spondylitis. TCRdb re-analysed the 5' RACE reads in MiXCR, keeping a single row per CDR3 protein. This sample has 500,000 to 650,000 distinct CDR3 sequences, with less than 6% found just once. The V gene's germline CDR1 is LGHNA and CDR2 YNFKEQ. The CDR3 extends over 15 amino acids. V shed 2 bases and J shed 6 bases, with 17 bases lying between them. Study-level results: Ankylosing spondylitis blood appeared to be characterized by a TCR beta motif of eight highly homologous variants. The clones that were linked to disease were reported to be significantly enriched in matched synovial fluid samples from ankylosing spondylitis patients.

This clonotype came up a few times. Antigen: not known. Source material: blood, either unsorted or a sorted T cell fraction (not recorded which). This receptor was obtained from a male donor with ankylosing spondylitis. This chain uses TRBV4-2 with TRBJ2-7, with D tentatively TRBD2 (6 bases). CDR3 in DNA: TGTGCCAGCAGCCAAAGTGGGGGACTCCCGTCCGAGCAGTACTTC. Its translation is CASSQSGGLPSEQYF.